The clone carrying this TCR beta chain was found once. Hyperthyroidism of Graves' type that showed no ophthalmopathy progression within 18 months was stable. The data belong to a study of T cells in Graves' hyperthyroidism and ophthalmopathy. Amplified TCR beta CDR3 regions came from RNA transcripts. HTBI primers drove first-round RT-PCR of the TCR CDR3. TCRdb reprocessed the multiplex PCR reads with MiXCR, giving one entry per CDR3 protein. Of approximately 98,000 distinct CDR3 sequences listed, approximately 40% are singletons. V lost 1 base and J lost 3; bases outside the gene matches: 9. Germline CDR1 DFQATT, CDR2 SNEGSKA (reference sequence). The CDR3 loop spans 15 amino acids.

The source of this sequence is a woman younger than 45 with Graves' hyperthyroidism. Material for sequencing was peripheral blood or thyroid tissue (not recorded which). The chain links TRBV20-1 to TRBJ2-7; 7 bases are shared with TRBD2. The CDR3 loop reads CSARGVSGRRYEQYF. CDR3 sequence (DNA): TGCAGTGCTAGAGGGGTTAGCGGGCGACGCTACGAGCAGTACTTC.